The 28 T cell receptor beta chains listed next were all sequenced from one sample in a study of shared clonotypes between healthy human individuals. Method: immunoSEQ multiplex PCR; TCRdb's copy keeps in-frame clones and lacks some. The sample has some 500,000 clones; about 96% are singletons. The sample comprised naive CD4+ T cells sorted from blood. Subset of the sample: CD45RA+ positively selected. The receptors stem from a woman aged 25 to 39 in good health.

The chain combines TRBV5-5 with TRBJ2-5; 10 bases match TRBD2. The CDR3 consists of 16 residues. The V segment lost 4 bases and the J segment 0 bases; nucleotides outside the gene matches: 6. Germline lookup yields CDR1 SGHKS and CDR2 YYEKEE (reference sequence). The CDR3 sequence is CASSPKAGGYQETQYF. CDR3 DNA sequence: TGTGCCAGCAGCCCCAAAGCGGGAGGGTACCAAGAGACCCAGTACTTC.

This chain uses TRBV6-5 with TRBJ1-1; D is undetermined. Germline CDR1 and CDR2: MNHEY and SVGAGI. Trimming left V 6 bases short and J 2 bases short, with 16 bases between. The CDR3 totals 15 residues. This chain's CDR3 is CASRPSLNGNTEAFF. Written as DNA, the CDR3 is TGTGCCAGCAGGCCTAGTTTAAACGGTAACACTGAAGCTTTCTTT.

This clone was seen only once. The V and J genes are TRBV5-1 and TRBJ2-1; 9 nucleotides agree with TRBD2. V lost 0 bases and J lost 6; bases outside the gene matches: 7. Germline CDR1 is SGHRS and CDR2 is YFSETQ. The CDR3 covers 16 residues. In nucleotides, the CDR3 is TGCGCCAGCAGCTTGGCCGGCGGGAGGGCCTCCAATGAGCAGTTCTTC. Translation: CASSLAGGRASNEQFF.

V and J are TRBV5-1 and TRBJ2-1; tentatively, D is TRBD1 or TRBD2 (5 bases each). Between the trimmed V and J ends, which lost 1 base and 7 bases, there was a span of 12 bases. The CDR3 consists of 14 residues. CDR1 is SGHRS and CDR2 is YFSETQ in the germline V gene. CDR3 sequence (DNA): TGCGCCAGCAGCTTGAGAGGGGTTGGGAATGAGCAGTTCTTC. It yields the protein CASSLRGVGNEQFF. Supplemented by reference TRBV5-1 and TRBJ2-1, the full variable domain reads KAGVTQTPRYLIKTRGQQVTLSCSPISGHRSVSWYQQTPGQGLQFLFEYFSETQRNKGNFPGRFSGRQFSNSRSEMNVSTLELGDSALYLCASSLRGVGNEQFFGPGTRLTVL.

The chain joins TRBV19 to TRBJ1-5, with D perhaps TRBD1 (5 bases). This CDR3 contains 14 residues. Trimming left V 6 bases short and J 3 bases short, with 12 bases between. CDR1 LNHDA and CDR2 SQIVND come from the germline V gene (reference sequence). The DNA for the CDR3 is TGTGCCAGTAGGCTAGACAGTGACAATCAGCCCCAGCATTTT. Translating it yields CASRLDSDNQPQHF.

J is TRBJ2-5 and V is TRBV19; perhaps TRBD2 as D (5 bases). There are 13 residues in the CDR3. CDR1 is LNHDA, CDR2 SQIVND, per germline (reference sequence). Trimming removed 4 bases from V and 2 bases from J, with 8 bases in between. The CDR3, as DNA: TGTGCCAGTAGTAATCAGCGGCAAGAGACCCAGTACTTC. Its translation is CASSNQRQETQYF.

The rearrangement links TRBV7-2 to TRBJ2-7; 7 bases are a match to TRBD2. V dropped 4 bases and J dropped 10; count of bases not matched to a gene: 10. The CDR3 length is 13 residues. Germline CDR1 SGHTA, CDR2 FQGNSA. The CDR3 DNA sequence: TGTGCCAGCAGCTCTGTTTGGGAGGGCACTCAGTACTTC. It translates to CASSSVWEGTQYF.

This chain uses TRBV27 with TRBJ2-1; maybe TRBD2 (7 bases). The germline gives CDR1 MNHEY, CDR2 SMNVEV (reference sequence). The CDR3 spans 21 residues. V lost 3 bases and J 0 bases, leaving 27 bases between the germline ends. CDR3 amino acids: CASSFLGGSGEAVLSYNEQFF. The CDR3 DNA follows: TGTGCCAGCAGTTTTTTAGGGGGGAGCGGGGAAGCAGTCCTCTCCTACAATGAGCAGTTCTTC.

The chain's CDR3 is CASSDPGQGIGSNQPQHF. Here the CDR3 DNA reads TGTGCCAGTAGTGACCCGGGACAGGGGATTGGTAGCAATCAGCCCCAGCATTTT. The V and J genes are TRBV19 and TRBJ1-5; 10 bases match TRBD1. J gave up 0 bases and V 5 bases, and 10 bases lay outside the gene matches. This CDR3 has 18 residues. Germline V CDR1 and CDR2: LNHDA, SQIVND (reference sequence).

This chain joins TRBV6-1 and TRBJ1-2; no reliable D call. Germline V gene lookup returns CDR1 MNHNS and CDR2 SASEGT. Trimming took 8 bases from V and 4 from J, leaving 11 bases between them. This CDR3 has 12 residues. In DNA form, the CDR3 reads TGTGCCAGCCGTACGGACCTCTATGGCTACACCTTC. Its translation is CASRTDLYGYTF.

This chain joins TRBV7-2 and TRBJ2-2; TRBD1 is a possible D gene (5 bases). The CDR3 runs 15 residues. CDR1 SGHTA and CDR2 FQGNSA come from the germline V gene. With 5 bases removed from V and 3 bases from J, the gap between germline ends came to 13 bases. CDR3 coding DNA: TGTGCCAGCAGCCCCTGGACAAGCCACACCGGGGAGCTGTTTTTT. Its protein is CASSPWTSHTGELFF.

The rearrangement joins TRBV5-1 to TRBJ2-3; 8 bases line up with TRBD2. Germline CDR1 reads SGHRS; CDR2 reads YFSETQ. V dropped 4 bases and J dropped 2; count of bases not matched to a gene: 15. The CDR3 length is 18 residues. CDR3 amino acids: CASSRTGGPPYSTDTQYF. The CDR3 nucleotides are TGCGCCAGCAGCAGGACGGGGGGGCCCCCGTATTCCACAGATACGCAGTATTTT.

The genes are TRBV7-3 and TRBJ2-7, with 10 bases identical to TRBD1. Germline-derived CDR1 and CDR2 are SGHTA and FQGTGA. The CDR3 extends over 16 amino acids. V lost 2 bases and J lost 7; bases outside the gene matches: 11. The CDR3 DNA reads as TGTGCCAGCAGCTTAGCACCGGGACAGGGGCGAAATGAGCAGTACTTC. This translates into CASSLAPGQGRNEQYF.

The chain is built from TRBV9 and TRBJ2-1; D perhaps matches TRBD2 (5 bases). This CDR3 is 15 amino acids long. Germline-derived CDR1 and CDR2 are SGDLS and YYNGEE. V shed 6 bases and J shed 5 bases, with 18 bases lying between them. CDR3 nucleotides: TGTGCCAGCAAGAAACTCGACCCGCGGGACAATGAGCAGTTCTTC. This encodes CASKKLDPRDNEQFF.

This clone appeared a single time. The chain links TRBV5-1 to TRBJ2-7, with TRBD1 identical over 7 bases. CDR1 and CDR2 from the germline V gene are SGHRS and YFSETQ. J lost 12 bases, V lost 4 bases, and 10 bases had no gene match. The CDR3 has 12 amino acids. CDR3: CASSQGQPPLYF. CDR3 sequence (DNA): TGCGCCAGCAGCCAGGGACAGCCGCCGTTGTACTTC.

The J gene is TRBJ2-7, the V gene TRBV11-2; D unresolved. V lost 7 bases to trimming and J lost 3 bases, with 22 bases between them. CDR1 is SGHAT and CDR2 is FQNNGV in the germline V gene. CDR3 length equals 16 residues. CDR3 loop: CASTPSPRPIYYEQYF. DNA of the CDR3: TGTGCCAGCACACCATCCCCACGGCCGATATACTACGAGCAGTACTTC.

CDR3 loop: CASSSLAGGIYEQYF. The CDR3 DNA reads as TGTGCCAGTAGTTCCCTAGCGGGAGGTATATACGAGCAGTACTTC. The rearrangement joins TRBV19 to TRBJ2-7; TRBD2 matches at 11 bases. Germline loops: CDR1 LNHDA, CDR2 SQIVND (reference sequence). After removal of 5 bases from V and 4 bases from J, the junction contained 7 bases not matched to a gene. The CDR3 is 15 amino acids.

This clone appeared a single time. This chain links TRBV28 with TRBJ1-5; D remains unclear. V lost 6 bases and J lost 7, with 10 bases in between. This CDR3 has 12 residues. Germline V lookup: CDR1 MDHEN, CDR2 SYDVKM. The CDR3 reads CASRILRQPQHF. CDR3 DNA sequence: TGTGCCAGCAGGATACTGAGACAGCCCCAGCATTTT.

The chain links TRBV27 to TRBJ2-1; D is unclear. The CDR3 runs to 13 residues. From germline, CDR1 is MNHEY and CDR2 SMNVEV (reference sequence). The germline V and J ends were trimmed by 2 bases and 6 bases, with 8 bases remaining between them. CDR3 sequence reads: CASSLQWGNEQFF. The CDR3 coding sequence is TGTGCCAGCAGTTTACAGTGGGGCAATGAGCAGTTCTTC.

V and J are TRBV7-8 and TRBJ2-1, with a weak D call TRBD1 (6 bases). The germline V gene has CDR1 SGHVS and CDR2 FQNEAQ. This CDR3 is built from 16 residues. V was cut by 3 bases and J by 4 bases, with 16 bases left in between. DNA for the CDR3: TGTGCCAGCAGCTTCGACCGGGACAAAAAGTACAATGAGCAGTTCTTC. It specifies CASSFDRDKKYNEQFF. Filled out from reference TRBV7-8 and TRBJ2-1, the complete variable domain reads GAGVSQSPRYKVAKRGQDVALRCDPISGHVSLFWYQQALGQGPEFLTYFQNEAQLDKSGLPSDRFFAERPEGSVSTLKIQRTQQEDSAVYLCASSFDRDKKYNEQFFGPGTRLTVL.

This sequence joins TRBV19 and TRBJ1-2, with D tentatively TRBD1 (5 bases). This CDR3 is built from 15 residues. The ends were cut back, 6 bases at V and 2 bases at J, with 16 bases in the middle. Germline V gene sequence: CDR1 LNHDA, CDR2 SQIVND (reference sequence). The CDR3 sequence: CASSVDRLENYGYTF. The DNA of the CDR3 is TGTGCCAGTAGCGTCGACAGACTTGAGAACTATGGCTACACCTTC.

The rearrangement links TRBV18 to TRBJ2-2; D perhaps matches TRBD1 (5 bases). Trimming took 6 bases from V and 1 from J, leaving 15 bases between them. The CDR3 is made up of 16 amino acids. Per the germline V gene, CDR1 is KGHSH and CDR2 is LQKENI. CDR3 in amino acids: CASSVSGIENTGELFF. The CDR3 DNA reads as TGTGCCAGCTCGGTGTCAGGGATCGAGAACACCGGGGAGCTGTTTTTT. Using reference TRBV18 and TRBJ2-2 for the parts outside the CDR3, the full variable domain is NAGVMQNPRHLVRRRGQEARLRCSPMKGHSHVYWYRQLPEEGLKFMVYLQKENIIDESGMPKERFSAEFPKEGPSILRIQQVVRGDSAAYFCASSVSGIENTGELFFGEGSRLTVL.

V and J are TRBV5-1 and TRBJ1-4; 7 positions match TRBD1. J was trimmed by 3 bases and V by 0 bases; bases with no gene match: 2. Germline V gene data show CDR1 as SGHRS and CDR2 as YFSETQ. The CDR3 is made up of 15 amino acids. Here the CDR3 DNA reads TGCGCCAGCAGCTTGGGTCAGGGGGCTAATGAAAAACTGTTTTTT. This translates into CASSLGQGANEKLFF.

This clone was recorded once. The chain links TRBV5-5 to TRBJ1-4; 7 bases line up with TRBD1. The ends lost 0 bases at V and 5 bases at J; junction bases unmatched: 16. Germline CDR1 and CDR2: SGHKS and YYEKEE (reference sequence). The CDR3 contains 19 residues. The CDR3 spells CASSLVPSGTEVINEKLFF. The CDR3, as DNA: TGTGCCAGCAGCTTGGTTCCCTCTGGGACAGAAGTCATCAATGAAAAACTGTTTTTT.

This chain joins TRBV27 and TRBJ1-1; the D is unclear. V lost 5 bases to trimming and J lost 4 bases, with 8 bases between them. Germline CDR1 reads MNHEY; CDR2 reads SMNVEV (reference sequence). The CDR3 contains 12 residues. The CDR3 sequence: CASSGPGTEAFF. The CDR3 bases are TGTGCCAGCAGTGGTCCAGGCACTGAAGCTTTCTTT.

The chain combines TRBV29-1 with TRBJ2-3; TRBD2 aligns across 10 bases. Germline CDR1 and CDR2: SQVTM and ANQGSEA. The trim removed 2 bases at V and 4 bases at J, leaving 3 bases unmatched. The CDR3 consists of 14 residues. The CDR3 loop reads CSVELAGGPDTQYF. The DNA of the CDR3 is TGCAGCGTTGAATTAGCGGGAGGACCAGATACGCAGTATTTT.

The chain joins TRBV11-2 to TRBJ2-1; 10 bases fit TRBD2. The CDR3 sequence is 16 residues long. Trimming cost V 4 bases and J 5 bases; bases outside gene matches: 8. Germline CDR1 is SGHAT and CDR2 is FQNNGV. The CDR3 DNA reads TGTGCCAGCAGCTCCCATCTAGCGGGAGTTGACAATGAGCAGTTCTTC. Translated: CASSSHLAGVDNEQFF.

The genes are TRBV10-2 and TRBJ1-1; D remains unclear. There are 15 residues in the CDR3. The germline V gene encodes CDR1 WSHSY and CDR2 SAAADI. Trimming cost V 6 bases and J 6 bases, with 20 bases left between them. The CDR3 sequence is CASRALDGIGPEAFF. The CDR3 DNA sequence: TGCGCCAGCAGGGCCCTGGACGGGATCGGGCCTGAAGCTTTCTTT.